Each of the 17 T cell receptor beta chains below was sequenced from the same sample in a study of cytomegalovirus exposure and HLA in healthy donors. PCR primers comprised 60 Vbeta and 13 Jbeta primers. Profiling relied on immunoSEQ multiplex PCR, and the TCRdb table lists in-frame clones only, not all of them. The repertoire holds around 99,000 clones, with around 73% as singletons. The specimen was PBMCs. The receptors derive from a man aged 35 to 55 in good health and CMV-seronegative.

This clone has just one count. CDR3 sequence: CASSPLTGTGGYEQYF. The CDR3, as DNA: TGTGCCAGCAGCCCTCTTACGGGGACAGGAGGCTACGAGCAGTACTTC. The J gene is TRBJ2-7, the V gene TRBV5-4, with 8 bases identical to TRBD1. There are 16 residues in the CDR3. V gave up 4 bases and J gave up 3 bases; unmatched junction bases: 12. Looked up from germline, CDR1 is SGHNT and CDR2 is YYREEE (reference sequence).

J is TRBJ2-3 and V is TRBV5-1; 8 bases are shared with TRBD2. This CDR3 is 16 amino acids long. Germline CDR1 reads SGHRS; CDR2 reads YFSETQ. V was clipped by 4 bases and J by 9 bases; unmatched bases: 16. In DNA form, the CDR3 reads TGCGCCAGCAGCAATTCGGCCGGGACTAGAGTGTCGACGCAGTATTTT. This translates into CASSNSAGTRVSTQYF.

CDR3 residues: CASSLDSDRVIGKETQYF. In DNA form, the CDR3 reads TGTGCCAGCAGCTTAGATTCCGACAGGGTAATAGGGAAAGAGACCCAGTACTTC. The chain employs TRBV11-2 and TRBJ2-5; 7 bases are shared with TRBD1. The CDR3 runs 18 residues. V lost 0 bases and J lost 3; bases outside the gene matches: 13. CDR1 is SGHAT, CDR2 FQNNGV, per germline.

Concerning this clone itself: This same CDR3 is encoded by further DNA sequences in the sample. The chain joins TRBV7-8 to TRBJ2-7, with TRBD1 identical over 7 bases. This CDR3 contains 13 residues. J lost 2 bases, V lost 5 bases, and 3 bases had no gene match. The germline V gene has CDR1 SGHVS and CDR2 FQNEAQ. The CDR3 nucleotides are TGTGCCAGCAGCCTAGGGACAGCCTACGAGCAGTACTTC. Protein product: CASSLGTAYEQYF.

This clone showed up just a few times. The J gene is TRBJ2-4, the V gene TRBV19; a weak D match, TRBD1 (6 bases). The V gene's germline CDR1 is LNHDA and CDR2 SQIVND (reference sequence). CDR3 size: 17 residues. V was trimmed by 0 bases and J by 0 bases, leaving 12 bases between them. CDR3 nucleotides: TGTGCCAGTAGTATAGATCGGACAGTCCTAGCCAAAAACATTCAGTACTTC. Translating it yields CASSIDRTVLAKNIQYF.

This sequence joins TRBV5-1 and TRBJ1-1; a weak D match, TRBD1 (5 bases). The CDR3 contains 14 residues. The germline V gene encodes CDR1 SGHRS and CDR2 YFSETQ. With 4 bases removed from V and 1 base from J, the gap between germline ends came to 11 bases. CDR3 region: CASSAPGGNTEAFF. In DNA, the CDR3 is TGCGCCAGCAGCGCTCCCGGGGGGAACACTGAAGCTTTCTTT.

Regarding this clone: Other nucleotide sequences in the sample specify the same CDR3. As DNA, the CDR3 is TGTGCCAGCAGCCCCCAGGGTGCAGGGGCCTACGGCTACACCTTC. Translation: CASSPQGAGAYGYTF. The gene calls are TRBV5-6 and TRBJ1-2, with TRBD1 as a possible D gene (6 bases). The germline CDR1 and CDR2 sequences are SGHDT and YYEEEE. CDR3 length: 15 amino acids. Trimming took off 4 bases at V and 8 bases at J, with 21 bases between the two ends.

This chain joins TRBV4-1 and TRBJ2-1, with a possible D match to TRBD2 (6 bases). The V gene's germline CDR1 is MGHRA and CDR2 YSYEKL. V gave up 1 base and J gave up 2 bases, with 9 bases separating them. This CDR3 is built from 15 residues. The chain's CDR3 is CASSQAPGAYNEQFF. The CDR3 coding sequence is TGCGCCAGCAGCCAAGCGCCGGGGGCCTACAATGAGCAGTTCTTC.

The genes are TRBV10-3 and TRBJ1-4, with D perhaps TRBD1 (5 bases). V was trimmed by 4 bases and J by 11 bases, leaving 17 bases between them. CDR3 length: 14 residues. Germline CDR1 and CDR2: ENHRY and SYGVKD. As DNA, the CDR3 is TGTGCCATCAGTGGGGCCGTCCCGGGGGAGAAACTGTTTTTT. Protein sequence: CAISGAVPGEKLFF.

CDR3 sequence (DNA): TGTGCCAGCAGCTTAGCGACCTCTCCGGGGTCCTACTTC. Translating it yields CASSLATSPGSYF. This chain joins TRBV7-2 and TRBJ2-7, with D possibly being TRBD2 (5 bases). The CDR3 is made up of 13 amino acids. Trimming took 0 bases from V and 13 from J, leaving 16 bases between them. Germline V gene sequence: CDR1 SGHTA, CDR2 FQGNSA. Filled out from reference TRBV7-2 and TRBJ2-7, the complete variable domain reads GAGVSQSPSNKVTEKGKDVELRCDPISGHTALYWYRQSLGQGLEFLIYFQGNSAPDKSGLPSDRFSAERTGGSVSTLTIQRTQQEDSAVYLCASSLATSPGSYFGPGTRLTVT.

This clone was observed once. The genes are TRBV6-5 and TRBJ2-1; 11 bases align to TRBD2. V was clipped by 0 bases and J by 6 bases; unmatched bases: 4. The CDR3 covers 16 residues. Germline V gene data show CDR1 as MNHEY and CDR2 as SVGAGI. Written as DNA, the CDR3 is TGTGCCAGCAGTTACTCGAGGCTAGCGGGGGGCAATGAGCAGTTCTTC. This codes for CASSYSRLAGGNEQFF.

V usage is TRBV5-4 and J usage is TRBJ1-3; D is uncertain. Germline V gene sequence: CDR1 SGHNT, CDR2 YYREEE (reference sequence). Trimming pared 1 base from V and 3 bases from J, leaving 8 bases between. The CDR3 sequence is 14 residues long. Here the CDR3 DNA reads TGTGCCAGCAGCTTGAACGGACTTGGAAACACCATATATTTT. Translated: CASSLNGLGNTIYF. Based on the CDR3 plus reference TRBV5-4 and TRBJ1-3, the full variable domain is ETGVTQSPTHLIKTRGQQVTLRCSSQSGHNTVSWYQQALGQGPQFIFQYYREEENGRGNFPPRFSGLQFPNYSSELNVNALELDDSALYLCASSLNGLGNTIYFGEGSWLTVV.

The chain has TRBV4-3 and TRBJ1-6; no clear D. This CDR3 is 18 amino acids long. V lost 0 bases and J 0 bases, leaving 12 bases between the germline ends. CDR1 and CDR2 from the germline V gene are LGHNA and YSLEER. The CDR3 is CASSQEPGGSSYNSPLHF. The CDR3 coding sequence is TGCGCCAGCAGCCAAGAACCCGGCGGCAGCTCCTATAATTCACCCCTCCACTTT.

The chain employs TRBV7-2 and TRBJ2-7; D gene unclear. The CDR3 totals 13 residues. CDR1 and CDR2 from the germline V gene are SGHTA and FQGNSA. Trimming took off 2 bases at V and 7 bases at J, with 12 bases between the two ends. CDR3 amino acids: CASSLLSTWEQYF. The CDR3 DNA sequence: TGTGCCAGCAGCTTACTCTCAACTTGGGAGCAGTACTTC.

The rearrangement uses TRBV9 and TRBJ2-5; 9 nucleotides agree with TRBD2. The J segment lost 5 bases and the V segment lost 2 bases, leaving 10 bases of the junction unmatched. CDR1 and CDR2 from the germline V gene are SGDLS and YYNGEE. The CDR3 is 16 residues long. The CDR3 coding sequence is TGTGCCAGCAGCGTCTCCCCTAGCGGGGTCGAGGAGACCCAGTACTTC. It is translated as CASSVSPSGVEETQYF.

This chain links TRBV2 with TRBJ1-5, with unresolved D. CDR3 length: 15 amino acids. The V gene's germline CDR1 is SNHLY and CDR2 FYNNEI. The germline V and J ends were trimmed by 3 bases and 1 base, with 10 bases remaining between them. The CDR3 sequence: CASSERGISNQPQHF. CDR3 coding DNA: TGTGCCAGCAGTGAGCGGGGAATAAGCAATCAGCCCCAGCATTTT.

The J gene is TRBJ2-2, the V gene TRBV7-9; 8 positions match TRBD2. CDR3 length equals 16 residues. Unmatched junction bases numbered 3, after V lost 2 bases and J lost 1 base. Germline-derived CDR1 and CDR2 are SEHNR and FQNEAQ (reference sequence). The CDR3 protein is CASSLLSGMNTGELFF. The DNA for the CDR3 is TGTGCCAGCAGCTTACTTAGCGGGATGAACACCGGGGAGCTGTTTTTT.